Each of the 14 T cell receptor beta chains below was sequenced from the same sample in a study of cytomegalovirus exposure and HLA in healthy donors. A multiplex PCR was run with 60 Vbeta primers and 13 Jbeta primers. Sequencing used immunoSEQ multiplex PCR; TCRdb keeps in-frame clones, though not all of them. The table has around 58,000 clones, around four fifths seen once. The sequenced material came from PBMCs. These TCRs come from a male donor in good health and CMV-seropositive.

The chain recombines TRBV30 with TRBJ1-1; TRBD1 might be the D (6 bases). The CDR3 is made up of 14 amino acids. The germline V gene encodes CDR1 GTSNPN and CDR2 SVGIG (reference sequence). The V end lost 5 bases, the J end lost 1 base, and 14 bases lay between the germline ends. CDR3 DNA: TGTGCCTGGTGGGGGGGCATCTCGAACACTGAAGCTTTCTTT. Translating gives CAWWGGISNTEAFF.

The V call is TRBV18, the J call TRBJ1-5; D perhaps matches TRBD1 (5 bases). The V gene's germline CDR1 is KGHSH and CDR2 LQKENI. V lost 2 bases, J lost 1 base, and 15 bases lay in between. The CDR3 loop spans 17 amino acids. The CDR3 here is CASSPSDTGISNQPQHF. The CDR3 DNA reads TGTGCCAGCTCACCATCAGATACAGGAATCAGCAATCAGCCCCAGCATTTT.

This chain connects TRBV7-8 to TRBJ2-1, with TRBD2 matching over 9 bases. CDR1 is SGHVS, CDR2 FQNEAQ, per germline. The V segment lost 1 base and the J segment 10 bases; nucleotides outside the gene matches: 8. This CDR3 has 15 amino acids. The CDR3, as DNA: TGTGCCAGCAGCTTAGTTGGGACTAGCCTATGGGAGCAGTTCTTC. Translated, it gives CASSLVGTSLWEQFF.

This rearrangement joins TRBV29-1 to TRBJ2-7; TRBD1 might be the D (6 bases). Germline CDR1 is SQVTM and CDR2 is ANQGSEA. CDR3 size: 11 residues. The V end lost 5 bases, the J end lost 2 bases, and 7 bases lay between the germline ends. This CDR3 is CSVRQAYEQYF. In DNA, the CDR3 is TGCAGCGTTAGACAGGCCTACGAGCAGTACTTC.

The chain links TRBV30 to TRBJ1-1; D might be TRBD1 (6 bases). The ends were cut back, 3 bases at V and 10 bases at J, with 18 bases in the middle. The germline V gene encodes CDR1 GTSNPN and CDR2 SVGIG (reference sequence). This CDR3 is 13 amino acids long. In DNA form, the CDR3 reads TGTGCCTGGAGGGGGCAGGGGTTTTCAGGAGCTTTCTTT. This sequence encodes CAWRGQGFSGAFF. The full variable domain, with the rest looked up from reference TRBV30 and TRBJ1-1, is SQTIHQWPATLVQPVGSPLSLECTVEGTSNPNLYWYRQAAGRGLQLLFYSVGIGQISSEVPQNLSASRPQDRQFILSSKKLLLSDSGFYLCAWRGQGFSGAFFGQGTRLTVV.

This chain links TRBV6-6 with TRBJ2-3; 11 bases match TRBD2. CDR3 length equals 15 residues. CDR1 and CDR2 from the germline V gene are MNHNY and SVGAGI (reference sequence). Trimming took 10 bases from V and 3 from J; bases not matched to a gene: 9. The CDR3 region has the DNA TGTGCCATCTCGTACTTAGCGGGGGGGACAGATACGCAGTATTTT. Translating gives CAISYLAGGTDTQYF.

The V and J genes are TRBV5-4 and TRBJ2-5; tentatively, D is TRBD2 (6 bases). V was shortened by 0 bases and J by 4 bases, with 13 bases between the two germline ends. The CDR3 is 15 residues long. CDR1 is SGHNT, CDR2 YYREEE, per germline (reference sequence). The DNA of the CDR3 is TGTGCCAGCAGCTTGGGGGGTGCTAGCGCAGAGACCCAGTACTTC. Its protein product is CASSLGGASAETQYF.

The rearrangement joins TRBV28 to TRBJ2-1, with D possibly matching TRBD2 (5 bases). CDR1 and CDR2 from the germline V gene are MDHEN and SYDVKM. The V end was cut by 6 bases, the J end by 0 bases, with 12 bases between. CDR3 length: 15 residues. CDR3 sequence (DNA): TGTGCCAGCAGGTGGACTGCGGCCTCCTACAATGAGCAGTTCTTC. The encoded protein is CASRWTAASYNEQFF.

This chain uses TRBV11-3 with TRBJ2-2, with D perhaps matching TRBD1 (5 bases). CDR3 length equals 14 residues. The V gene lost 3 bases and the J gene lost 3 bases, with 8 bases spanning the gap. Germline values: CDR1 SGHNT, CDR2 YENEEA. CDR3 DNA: TGTGCCAGCAGCTTTGGACAACACACCGGGGAGCTGTTTTTT. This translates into CASSFGQHTGELFF.

The CDR3 protein is CASSLGQAPYSNQPQHF. Here the CDR3 DNA reads TGTGCCAGCAGTTTGGGGCAGGCCCCTTATAGCAATCAGCCCCAGCATTTT. The chain links TRBV28 to TRBJ1-5; D possibly corresponds to TRBD1 (5 bases). This CDR3 is 17 amino acids long. The V and J ends lost 3 bases and 0 bases respectively, with 15 bases between them. From germline, CDR1 is MDHEN and CDR2 SYDVKM. The full variable domain, in which reference TRBV28 and TRBJ1-5 provide the parts outside the CDR3, is DVKVTQSSRYLVKRTGEKVFLECVQDMDHENMFWYRQDPGLGLRLIYFSYDVKMKEKGDIPEGYSVSREKKERFSLILESASTNQTSMYLCASSLGQAPYSNQPQHFGDGTRLSIL.

The CDR3 nucleotides read TGTGCCAGCAGGCCCGCCGGGATAGGAACAGATACGCAGTATTTT. Amino acids: CASRPAGIGTDTQYF. The V gene is TRBV2, the J gene TRBJ2-3; tentatively, D is TRBD2 (5 bases). V lost 6 bases and J lost 3, with 16 bases in between. CDR1 is SNHLY and CDR2 is FYNNEI in the germline V gene. CDR3 size: 15 residues.

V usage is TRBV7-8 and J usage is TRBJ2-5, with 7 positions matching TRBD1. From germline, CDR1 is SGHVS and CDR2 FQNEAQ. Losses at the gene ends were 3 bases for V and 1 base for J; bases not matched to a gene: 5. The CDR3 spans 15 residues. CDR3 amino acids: CASSFGRGSQETQYF. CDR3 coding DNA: TGTGCCAGCAGCTTCGGCAGGGGGTCCCAAGAGACCCAGTACTTC.

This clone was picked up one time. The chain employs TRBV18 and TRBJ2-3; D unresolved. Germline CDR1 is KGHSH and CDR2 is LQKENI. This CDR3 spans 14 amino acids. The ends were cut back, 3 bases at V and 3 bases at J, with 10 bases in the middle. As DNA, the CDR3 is TGTGCCAGCTCACCTAGCCCCACTACAGATACGCAGTATTTT. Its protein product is CASSPSPTTDTQYF.

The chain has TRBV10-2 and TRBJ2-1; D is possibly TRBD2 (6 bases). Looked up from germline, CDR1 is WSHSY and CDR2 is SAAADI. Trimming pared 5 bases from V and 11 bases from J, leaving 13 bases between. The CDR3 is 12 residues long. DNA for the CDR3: TGCGCCAGCAGTAAGGACTATTATCAGCAGTTCTTC. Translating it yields CASSKDYYQQFF.